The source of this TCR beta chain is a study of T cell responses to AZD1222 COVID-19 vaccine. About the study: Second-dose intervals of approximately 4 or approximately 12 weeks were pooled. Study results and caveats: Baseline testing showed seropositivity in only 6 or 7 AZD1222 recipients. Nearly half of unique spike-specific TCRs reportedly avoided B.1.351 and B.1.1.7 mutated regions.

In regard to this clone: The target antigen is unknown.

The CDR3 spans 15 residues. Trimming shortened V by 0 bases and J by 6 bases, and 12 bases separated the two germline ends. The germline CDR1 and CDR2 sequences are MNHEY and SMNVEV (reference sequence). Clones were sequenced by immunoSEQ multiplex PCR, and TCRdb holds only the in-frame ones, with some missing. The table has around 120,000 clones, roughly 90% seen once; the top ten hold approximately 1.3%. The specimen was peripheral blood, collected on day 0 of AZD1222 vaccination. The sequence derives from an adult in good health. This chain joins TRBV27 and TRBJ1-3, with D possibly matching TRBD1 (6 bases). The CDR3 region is CASSLSGGLENTIYF. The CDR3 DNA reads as TGTGCCAGCAGTTTATCAGGGGGACTGGAAAACACCATATATTTT.